This TCR beta chain was profiled in a study of T cell repertoires in cytomegalovirus infection. Study-wide background: CMV infection together with matching HLA type was indicated by public TCR beta signatures. Findings and caveats of the study: Identification of carriers of CMV plus the relevant HLA was performed using cumulative public TCR beta family frequency. Across the ex vivo response, the dominant clonotypes were HLA-C-restricted CMV-specific TCR beta clonotypes.

The sample holds a few counts of this clonotype. The antigen is undetermined. TCRdb recomputed calls from the reads with MiXCR, one row per CDR3 protein. The sample records approximately 190,000 distinct CDR3 sequences, under 30% being singletons. The CDR3 contains 14 residues. CDR1 and CDR2 from the germline V gene are SQVTM and ANQGSEA. Trimming cost V 3 bases and J 3 bases; bases outside gene matches: 6. The V and J genes are TRBV29-1 and TRBJ1-2; 8 bases map to TRBD1. The sequencing sample was made of PBMCs. This clonotype was obtained from a human donor in good health (CMV status not recorded). Some clones in this sample may be carry-over from other donors' samples. CDR3 nucleotides: TGCAGCGTTGATGAGGCAGGGGGCGACTATGGCTACACCTTC. This codes for CSVDEAGGDYGYTF. Together with reference TRBV29-1 and TRBJ1-2, the CDR3 gives the full variable domain: SAVISQKPSRDICQRGTSLTIQCQVDSQVTMMFWYRQQPGQSLTLIATANQGSEATYESGFVIDKFPISRPNLTFSTLTVSNMSPEDSSIYLCSVDEAGGDYGYTFGSGTRLTVV.